The 16 T cell receptor beta chains presented below share a single source sample, sequenced in a study of T cell responses to AZD1222 COVID-19 vaccine. The protocol was immunoSEQ multiplex PCR, while the TCRdb copy is restricted to in-frame clones and leaves out a portion. The sample consists of fewer than 110,000 clones, approximately 90% of them appearing once. The specimen was peripheral blood, collected 28 days after the second AZD1222 dose. The receptor source for this set is an adult who received the AZD1222 COVID-19 vaccine.

This clone is a singleton in its sample. V usage is TRBV6-2 or TRBV6-3 and J usage is TRBJ2-7; TRBD2 might be the D (7 bases). This CDR3 comprises 15 residues. V shed 0 bases and J shed 7 bases, with 16 bases lying between them. The germline V gene encodes CDR1 MNHEY and CDR2 SVGEGT. This CDR3 is CASSYSAGAPREQYF. CDR3 in DNA: TGTGCCAGCAGTTACTCTGCGGGGGCTCCGAGGGAGCAGTACTTC.

This clone turned up a few times. The V and J genes are TRBV3-1 (or the pseudogene TRBV3-2) and TRBJ1-1; D gene uncertain. Germline V CDR1 and CDR2: LGHDT, YNNKEL (reference sequence). This CDR3 spans 14 amino acids. The ends were cut back, 1 base at V and 0 bases at J, with 6 bases in the middle. For the CDR3, the DNA is TGTGCCAGCAGCCAAGTATTTCTGAACACTGAAGCTTTCTTT. Its translation is CASSQVFLNTEAFF.

The gene calls are TRBV7-9 and TRBJ2-3; D ambiguous. CDR1 is SEHNR, CDR2 FQNEAQ, per germline (reference sequence). Trimming left V 2 bases short and J 2 bases short, with 5 bases between. The CDR3 totals 13 residues. CDR3 protein: CASSLIATDTQYF. For the CDR3, the DNA is TGTGCCAGCAGCTTAATCGCCACAGATACGCAGTATTTT.

The rearrangement joins TRBV9 to TRBJ1-4; D ambiguous. The ends were cut back, 0 bases at V and 2 bases at J, with 5 bases in the middle. The V gene's germline CDR1 is SGDLS and CDR2 YYNGEE. The CDR3 extends over 14 amino acids. CDR3 in DNA: TGTGCCAGCAGCGTAGACAACACTAATGAAAAACTGTTTTTT. It encodes CASSVDNTNEKLFF.

The CDR3, as DNA: TGTGCTAGTGGTTTGTTGTACACTGAAGCTTTCTTT. Encoded protein: CASGLLYTEAFF. The chain uses TRBV12-5 and TRBJ1-1; D uncertain. The CDR3 totals 12 residues. Germline-derived CDR1 and CDR2 are LGHNT and FRNRAP. Trimming shortened V by 2 bases and J by 3 bases, and 4 bases separated the two germline ends.

The V call is TRBV19, the J call TRBJ1-1; D not resolved. The length of the CDR3 is 11 residues. The germline gives CDR1 LNHDA, CDR2 SQIVND (reference sequence). V was cut by 5 bases and J by 3 bases, with 4 bases left in between. CDR3 nucleotides: TGTGCCAGTAGTTTTCACACTGAAGCTTTCTTT. This translates into CASSFHTEAFF.

On this clone itself: This specimen includes other DNA sequences encoding the same CDR3. The rearrangement joins TRBV19 to TRBJ1-1, with D perhaps matching TRBD1 (5 bases). CDR3 size: 14 residues. Germline CDR1 and CDR2: LNHDA and SQIVND (reference sequence). V was clipped by 3 bases and J by 0 bases, with 8 bases between them. This CDR3 reads CASSIGGLNTEAFF. The CDR3 DNA sequence: TGTGCCAGTAGTATCGGGGGTTTGAACACTGAAGCTTTCTTT.

V gene TRBV5-5 combines with J gene TRBJ1-1; tentatively, D is TRBD1 (5 bases). Germline V CDR1 and CDR2: SGHKS, YYEKEE (reference sequence). This CDR3 has 15 amino acids. Trimming stripped 1 base from V and 3 bases from J, with 13 bases between. The CDR3 sequence: CASSLITGLYTEAFF. CDR3 coding DNA: TGTGCCAGCAGCTTGATCACGGGGCTATACACTGAAGCTTTCTTT.

The gene calls are TRBV28 and TRBJ1-5; D is undetermined. The CDR3 spans 12 residues. Deletions cut 7 bases from V and 7 bases from J, with 11 bases between. Germline values: CDR1 MDHEN, CDR2 SYDVKM. CDR3 region: CASTPAEQPQHF. The CDR3 DNA reads as TGTGCCAGCACCCCGGCGGAGCAGCCCCAGCATTTT.

The gene calls are TRBV11-2 and TRBJ2-7, with D perhaps TRBD1 (6 bases). The CDR3 has 16 residues. CDR1 is SGHAT and CDR2 is FQNNGV in the germline V gene. V was pared by 2 bases and J by 5 bases, with 19 bases between. CDR3 sequence reads: CASSLRGSGVLNEQYF. The CDR3, as DNA: TGTGCCAGCAGCTTAAGGGGTTCAGGGGTTCTCAACGAGCAGTACTTC. The full variable domain, its missing parts supplied by reference TRBV11-2 and TRBJ2-7, is EAGVAQSPRYKIIEKRQSVAFWCNPISGHATLYWYQQILGQGPKLLIQFQNNGVVDDSQLPKDRFSAERLKGVDSTLKIQPAKLEDSAVYLCASSLRGSGVLNEQYFGPGTRLTVT.

The J gene is TRBJ1-5, the V gene TRBV18, with 8 bases matching TRBD1. V shed 3 bases, J shed 1 base, and the junction held 8 bases outside the gene matches. Germline CDR1 reads KGHSH; CDR2 reads LQKENI. This CDR3 region has 17 residues. CDR3 nucleotide sequence: TGTGCCAGCTCACCCCGACAGGGGAAATTGAGCAATCAGCCCCAGCATTTT. It is translated as CASSPRQGKLSNQPQHF.

This clone has more than one count but fewer than ten. This rearrangement joins TRBV2 to TRBJ2-7; D is perhaps TRBD2 (6 bases). The CDR3 sequence is 18 residues long. Germline-derived CDR1 and CDR2 are SNHLY and FYNNEI. V gave up 10 bases and J gave up 1 base, with 29 bases separating them. As DNA, the CDR3 is TGTGCCAAACCCAAATCCGGGACCCCGTGGGGGGAATCCTACGAGCAGTACTTC. As protein: CAKPKSGTPWGESYEQYF.

V gene TRBV15 combines with J gene TRBJ2-4; D is perhaps TRBD2 (6 bases). The germline CDR1 and CDR2 sequences are LNHNV and YYDKDF (reference sequence). The CDR3 runs to 18 residues. The V end lost 1 base, the J end lost 1 base, and 17 bases lay between the germline ends. The CDR3 DNA sequence: TGTGCCACCAGCAGAGTAACGGGGAGGTATCATGCCAAAAACATTCAGTACTTC. Protein sequence: CATSRVTGRYHAKNIQYF.

The CDR3 sequence is CASRSRGQGTEAFF. The CDR3 coding sequence is TGTGCCAGCAGGAGCAGGGGGCAGGGTACTGAAGCTTTCTTT. The gene calls are TRBV7-2 and TRBJ1-1; 8 positions match TRBD1. CDR1 SGHTA and CDR2 FQGNSA come from the germline V gene. J was trimmed by 5 bases and V by 6 bases; bases with no gene match: 8. This CDR3 is 14 amino acids long.

The CDR3 sequence is CASSLASGELFF. CDR3 nucleotides: TGTGCCAGCAGCTTGGCGTCAGGGGAGCTGTTTTTT. This chain connects TRBV5-6 to TRBJ1-4; D is unclear. TRBJ2-2 matches the DNA end more closely, so the J call is doubtful. The CDR3 length is 12 residues. CDR1 and CDR2 from the germline V gene are SGHDT and YYEEEE.

This clone was found a few times. The genes are TRBV2 and TRBJ1-5; 8 bases are shared with TRBD1. This CDR3 is 14 amino acids long. CDR1 and CDR2 (germline): SNHLY, FYNNEI. V trimming: 8 bases; J trimming: 8 bases; junction bases outside the gene matches: 11. CDR3 sequence: CASGGSRGLEPQHF. The CDR3 DNA reads as TGTGCCAGCGGAGGTTCCAGGGGGCTTGAGCCCCAGCATTTT.